A single T cell receptor (beta chain) is shown here with its context. Other DNA sequences in this specimen translate into the identical CDR3. The germline V gene has CDR1 KGHSH and CDR2 LQKENI. Trimming removed 3 bases at V and 1 base at J, with 13 bases between. The CDR3 length is 16 residues. This record belongs to a study of blood T cell repertoires in COVID-19. Across the whole study: COVID-19 samples, acute and convalescent, were from the United States, Italy and Spain.

As handled by the study authors: Reference gene primer amplification gave nucleated cell count estimates. Using immunoSEQ multiplex PCR, the repertoire was profiled, and TCRdb retains in-frame clones only, with some absent. The V and J calls and the clone size are those of that table, but D and trimming were determined from the DNA. This sample has roughly 190,000 clones; approximately 86% occur once, and the top ten carry around 3.3%. The sample comprised peripheral blood. The chain employs TRBV18 and TRBJ2-1; tentative D call: TRBD2 (7 bases). The source is a man between 65 and 79 years old with acute or convalescent COVID-19. CDR3 amino acids: CASSPPRGASYNEQFF. Here the CDR3 DNA reads TGTGCCAGCTCACCCCCTCGGGGGGCATCCTACAATGAGCAGTTCTTC.